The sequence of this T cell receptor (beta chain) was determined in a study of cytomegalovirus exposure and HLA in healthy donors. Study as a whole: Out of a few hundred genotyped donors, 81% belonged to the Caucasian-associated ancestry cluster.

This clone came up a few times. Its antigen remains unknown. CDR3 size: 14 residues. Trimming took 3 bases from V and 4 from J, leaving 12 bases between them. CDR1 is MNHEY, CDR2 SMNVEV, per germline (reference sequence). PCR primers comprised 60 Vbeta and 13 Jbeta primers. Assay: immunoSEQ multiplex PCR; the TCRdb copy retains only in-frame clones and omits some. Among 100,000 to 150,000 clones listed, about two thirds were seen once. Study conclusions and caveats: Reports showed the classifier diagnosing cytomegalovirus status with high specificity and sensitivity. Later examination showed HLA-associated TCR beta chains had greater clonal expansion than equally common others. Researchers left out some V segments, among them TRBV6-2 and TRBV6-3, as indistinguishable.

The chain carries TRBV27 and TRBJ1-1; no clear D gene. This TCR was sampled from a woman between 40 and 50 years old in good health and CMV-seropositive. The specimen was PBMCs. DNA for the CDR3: TGTGCCAGCAGTTTGGCTACGGCGGGCACTGAAGCTTTCTTT. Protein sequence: CASSLATAGTEAFF.